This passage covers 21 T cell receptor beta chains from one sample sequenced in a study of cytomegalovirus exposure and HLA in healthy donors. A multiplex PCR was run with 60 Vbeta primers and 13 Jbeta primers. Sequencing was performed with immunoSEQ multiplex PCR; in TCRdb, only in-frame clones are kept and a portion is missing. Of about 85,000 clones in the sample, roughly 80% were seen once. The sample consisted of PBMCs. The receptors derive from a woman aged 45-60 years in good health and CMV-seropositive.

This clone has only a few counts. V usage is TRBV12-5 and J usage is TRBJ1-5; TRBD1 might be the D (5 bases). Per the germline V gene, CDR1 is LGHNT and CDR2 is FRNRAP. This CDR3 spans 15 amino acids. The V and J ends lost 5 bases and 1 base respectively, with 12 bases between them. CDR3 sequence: CASGPPGVSNQPQHF. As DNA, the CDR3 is TGTGCTAGTGGTCCCCCGGGGGTCAGCAATCAGCCCCAGCATTTT.

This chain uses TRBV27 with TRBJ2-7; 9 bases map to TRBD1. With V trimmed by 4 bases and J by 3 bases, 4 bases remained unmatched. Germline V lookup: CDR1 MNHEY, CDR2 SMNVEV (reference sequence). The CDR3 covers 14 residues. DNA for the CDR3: TGTGCCAGCAGTTGGACAGGGGCTTACTACGAGCAGTACTTC. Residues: CASSWTGAYYEQYF.

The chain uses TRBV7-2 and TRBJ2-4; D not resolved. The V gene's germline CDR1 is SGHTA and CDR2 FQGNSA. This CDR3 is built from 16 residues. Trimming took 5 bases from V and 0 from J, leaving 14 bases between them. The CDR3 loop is CASSTEATLAKNIQYF. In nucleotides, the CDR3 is TGTGCCAGCAGCACCGAAGCGACCCTAGCCAAAAACATTCAGTACTTC.

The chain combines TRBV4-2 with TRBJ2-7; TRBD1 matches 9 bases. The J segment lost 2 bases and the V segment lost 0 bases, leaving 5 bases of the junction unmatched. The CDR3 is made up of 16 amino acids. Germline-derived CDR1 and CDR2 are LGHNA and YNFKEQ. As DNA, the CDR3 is TGTGCCAGCAGCCAAGAGTCCCGGACAGGGGCCTACGAGCAGTACTTC. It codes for CASSQESRTGAYEQYF.

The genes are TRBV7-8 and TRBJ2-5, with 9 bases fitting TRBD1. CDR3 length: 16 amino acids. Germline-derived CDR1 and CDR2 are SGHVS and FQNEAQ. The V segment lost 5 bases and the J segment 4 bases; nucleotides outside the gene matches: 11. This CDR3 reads CASSPKTGGGPETQYF. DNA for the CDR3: TGTGCCAGCAGCCCAAAGACAGGGGGTGGGCCAGAGACCCAGTACTTC.

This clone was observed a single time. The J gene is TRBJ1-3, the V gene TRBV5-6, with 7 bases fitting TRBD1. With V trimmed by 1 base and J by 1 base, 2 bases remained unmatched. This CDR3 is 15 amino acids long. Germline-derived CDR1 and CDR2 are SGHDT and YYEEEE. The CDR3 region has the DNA TGTGCCAGCAGCTTGCCGACAGGGTCTGGAAACACCATATATTTT. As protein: CASSLPTGSGNTIYF.

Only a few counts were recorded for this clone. For the CDR3, the DNA is TGCGCCAGCAGCAGGGCCCGAGGACAGGGGGTATCTGAAGCTTTCTTT. Its protein product is CASSRARGQGVSEAFF. The chain combines TRBV5-1 with TRBJ1-1; 10 bases match TRBD1. The CDR3 loop spans 16 amino acids. Germline CDR1 SGHRS, CDR2 YFSETQ. V lost 4 bases to trimming and J lost 6 bases; unmatched junction nucleotides: 12.

CDR3 sequence: CAWSPGTGMRKLFF. Written as DNA, the CDR3 is TGTGCCTGGAGCCCCGGGACAGGGATGAGGAAACTGTTTTTT. The chain is built from TRBV30 and TRBJ1-4; 9 nucleotides agree with TRBD1. Germline V gene sequence: CDR1 GTSNPN, CDR2 SVGIG (reference sequence). This CDR3 is 14 amino acids long. The ends lost 3 bases at V and 11 bases at J; junction bases unmatched: 10.

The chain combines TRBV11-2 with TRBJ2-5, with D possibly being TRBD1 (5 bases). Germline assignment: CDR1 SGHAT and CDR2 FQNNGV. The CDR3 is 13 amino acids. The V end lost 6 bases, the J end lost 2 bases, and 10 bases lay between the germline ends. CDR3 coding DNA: TGTGCCAGCAGGGCAGGGATTCAAGAGACCCAGTACTTC. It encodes CASRAGIQETQYF. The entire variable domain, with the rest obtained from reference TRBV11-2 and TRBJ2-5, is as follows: EAGVAQSPRYKIIEKRQSVAFWCNPISGHATLYWYQQILGQGPKLLIQFQNNGVVDDSQLPKDRFSAERLKGVDSTLKIQPAKLEDSAVYLCASRAGIQETQYFGPGTRLLVL.

The CDR3 loop is CASTAGENTEAFF. CDR3 in DNA: TGTGCCAGCACCGCAGGGGAGAACACTGAAGCTTTCTTT. The genes are TRBV6-5 and TRBJ1-1; D is perhaps TRBD1 (6 bases). The CDR3 extends over 13 amino acids. Trimming removed 7 bases at V and 1 base at J, with 10 bases between. Germline CDR1 reads MNHEY; CDR2 reads SVGAGI.

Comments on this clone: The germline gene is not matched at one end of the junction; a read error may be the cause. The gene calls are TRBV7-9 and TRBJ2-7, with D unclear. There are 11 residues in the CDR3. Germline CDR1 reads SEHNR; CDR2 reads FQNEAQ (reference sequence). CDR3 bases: TGTTCCAGCAGCTCATCCTACGAGCAGTACTTC. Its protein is CSSSSSYEQYF.

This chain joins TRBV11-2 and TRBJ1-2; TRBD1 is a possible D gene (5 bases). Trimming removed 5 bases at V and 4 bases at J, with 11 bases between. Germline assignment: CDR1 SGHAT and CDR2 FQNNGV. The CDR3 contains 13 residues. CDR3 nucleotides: TGTGCCAGCAGCCCAGGGCTCGGCTATGGCTACACCTTC. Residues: CASSPGLGYGYTF.

The CDR3 reads CAWSTNYYGYTF. The CDR3, as DNA: TGTGCCTGGAGTACAAATTACTATGGCTACACCTTC. V usage is TRBV30 and J usage is TRBJ1-2; D is uncertain. The CDR3 consists of 12 residues. Germline V gives CDR1 GTSNPN, CDR2 SVGIG (reference sequence). The V end was cut by 2 bases, the J end by 3 bases, with 7 bases between.

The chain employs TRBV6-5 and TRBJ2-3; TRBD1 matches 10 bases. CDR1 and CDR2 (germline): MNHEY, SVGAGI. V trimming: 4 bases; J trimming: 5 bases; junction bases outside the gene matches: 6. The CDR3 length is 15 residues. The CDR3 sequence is CASSSDRGRRDTQYF. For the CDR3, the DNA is TGTGCCAGCAGTTCAGACAGGGGGCGAAGAGATACGCAGTATTTT.

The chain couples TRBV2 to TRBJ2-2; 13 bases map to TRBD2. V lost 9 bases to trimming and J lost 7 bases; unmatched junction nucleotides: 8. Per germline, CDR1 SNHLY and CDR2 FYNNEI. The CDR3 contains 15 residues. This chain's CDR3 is CARGTSGMYGGELFF. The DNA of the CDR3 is TGTGCCAGAGGGACTAGCGGGATGTATGGCGGGGAGCTGTTTTTT.

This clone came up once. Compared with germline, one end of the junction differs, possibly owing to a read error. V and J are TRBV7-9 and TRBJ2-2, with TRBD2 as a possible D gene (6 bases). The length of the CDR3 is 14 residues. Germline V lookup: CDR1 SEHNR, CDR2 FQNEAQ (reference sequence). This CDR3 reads CASSRDSPGGELLF. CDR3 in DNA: TGTGCCAGCAGCCGGGACTCCCCGGGCGGGGAGCTGCTTTTT.

CDR3 region: CSVKDRGKVNEQFF. For the CDR3, the DNA is TGCAGCGTTAAGGACAGGGGGAAGGTCAATGAGCAGTTCTTC. V usage is TRBV29-1 and J usage is TRBJ2-1, with 10 positions matching TRBD1. Germline V CDR1 and CDR2: SQVTM, ANQGSEA. The V gene end was trimmed by 5 bases and the J gene end by 6 bases; junction bases not matched to a gene: 7. This CDR3 comprises 14 residues.

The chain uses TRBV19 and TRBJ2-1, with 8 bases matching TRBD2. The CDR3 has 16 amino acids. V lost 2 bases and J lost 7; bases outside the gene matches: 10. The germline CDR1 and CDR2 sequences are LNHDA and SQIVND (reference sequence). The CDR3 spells CASSIRGSGEQNEQFF. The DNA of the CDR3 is TGTGCCAGTAGTATACGGGGTAGCGGGGAACAAAATGAGCAGTTCTTC.

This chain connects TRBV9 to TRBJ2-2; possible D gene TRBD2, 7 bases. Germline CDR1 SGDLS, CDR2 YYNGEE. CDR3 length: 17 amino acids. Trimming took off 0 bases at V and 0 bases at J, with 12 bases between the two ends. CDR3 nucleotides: TGTGCCAGCAGCGTAGTGGGGGGGCTGGCGAACACCGGGGAGCTGTTTTTT. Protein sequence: CASSVVGGLANTGELFF.

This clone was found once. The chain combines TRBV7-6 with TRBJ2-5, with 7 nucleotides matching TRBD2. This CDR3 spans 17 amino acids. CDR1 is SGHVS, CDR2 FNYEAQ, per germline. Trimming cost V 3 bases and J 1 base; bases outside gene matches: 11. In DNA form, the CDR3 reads TGTGCCAGCAGCTTCTTGAATACGGGACTAATCCAAGAGACCCAGTACTTC. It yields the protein CASSFLNTGLIQETQYF.

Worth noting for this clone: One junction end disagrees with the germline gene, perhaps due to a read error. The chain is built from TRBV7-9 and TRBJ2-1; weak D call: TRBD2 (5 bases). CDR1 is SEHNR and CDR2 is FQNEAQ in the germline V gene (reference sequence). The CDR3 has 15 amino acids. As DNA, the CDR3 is TGTTCCAGCAGCTGGGCTAGCAGCTCCCTCAATGAGCAGTTCTTC. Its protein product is CSSSWASSSLNEQFF.